This is a list of T cell receptor beta chains from one sample in a study of T cells expressing NK-cell markers. After re-calling the 5' RACE reads, TCRdb lists one entry per CDR3 protein, DNA absent. This sample's table has some 440,000 distinct CDR3 sequences. The source material was blood T cells: a sorted CD56 or NKG2C T cell subset, CD4+ or CD8+ T cells, or bulk PBMC T cells (not recorded which). These TCRs come from a woman in her forties or fifties in good health. Both conserved end residues are part of each CDR3. Each record gives: CDR3 protein, J gene, V gene, clone size. Clone size is stated in some rows and not others, as once, few, many or a class when expanded.

CDR3aa: CASSPELGGSETQYF
j_gene: TRBJ2-5
v_gene: TRBV5-1
abundance: NA

CDR3aa: CSAWAGRPGELFF
j_gene: TRBJ2-2
v_gene: TRBV20-1
abundance: NA

CDR3aa: CASSLVGRKNTGELFF
j_gene: TRBJ2-2
v_gene: TRBV5-6
abundance: NA

CDR3aa: CASSLAVSRGVNTGELFF
j_gene: TRBJ2-2
v_gene: TRBV5-1
abundance: NA

CDR3aa: CASSPHDASEQYF
j_gene: TRBJ2-7
v_gene: TRBV18
abundance: NA

CDR3aa: CASSSHRGTGELFF
j_gene: TRBJ2-2
v_gene: TRBV10-1
abundance: NA

CDR3aa: CASRGLGGGETQYF
j_gene: TRBJ2-5
v_gene: TRBV28
abundance: NA

CDR3aa: CSAGGLAGGYRNEQFF
j_gene: TRBJ2-1
v_gene: TRBV20-1
abundance: NA

CDR3aa: CASSLSAKGQRATEAFF
j_gene: TRBJ1-1
v_gene: TRBV5-1
abundance: NA

CDR3aa: CASRRRPPGLAGLQETQYF
j_gene: TRBJ2-5
v_gene: TRBV6-1
abundance: NA

CDR3aa: CASSPDRSITEAFF
j_gene: TRBJ1-1
v_gene: TRBV4-1
abundance: NA

CDR3aa: CASSLGGTGMLTYEQYF
j_gene: TRBJ2-7
v_gene: TRBV7-2
abundance: NA

CDR3aa: CASRTEEVYNEQFF
j_gene: TRBJ2-1
v_gene: TRBV2
abundance: NA

CDR3aa: CASSRYRVGNDQPQHF
j_gene: TRBJ1-5
v_gene: TRBV7-8
abundance: NA

CDR3aa: CSAYTQEGPTQYF
j_gene: TRBJ2-3
v_gene: TRBV20-1
abundance: NA

CDR3aa: CASSIEGGKPQHF
j_gene: TRBJ1-5
v_gene: TRBV19
abundance: NA

CDR3aa: CSARIGPESTDTQYF
j_gene: TRBJ2-3
v_gene: TRBV20-1
abundance: NA

CDR3aa: CASSQVGGGDTQYF
j_gene: TRBJ2-3
v_gene: TRBV3-1
abundance: NA

CDR3aa: CASSGTRDREQFF
j_gene: TRBJ2-1
v_gene: TRBV12-3/TRBV12-4
abundance: NA

CDR3aa: CSAAGGHPYNEQFF
j_gene: TRBJ2-1
v_gene: TRBV20-1
abundance: NA

CDR3aa: CASSLGTGGATAQFF
j_gene: TRBJ2-1
v_gene: TRBV5-1
abundance: NA

CDR3aa: CASTSGTEYQPQHF
j_gene: TRBJ1-5
v_gene: TRBV2
abundance: NA

CDR3aa: CASSLFVSVPQHF
j_gene: TRBJ1-5
v_gene: TRBV12-3/TRBV12-4
abundance: NA

CDR3aa: CASSPRVLNEQFF
j_gene: TRBJ2-1
v_gene: TRBV3-1
abundance: NA

CDR3aa: CASKEKRELTGELFF
j_gene: TRBJ2-2
v_gene: TRBV7-8
abundance: NA

CDR3aa: CASSLMEGGLGAPLHF
j_gene: TRBJ1-6
v_gene: TRBV11-2
abundance: NA

CDR3aa: CASSFSGGQFEQFF
j_gene: TRBJ2-1
v_gene: TRBV5-1
abundance: NA

CDR3aa: CASSVGSGVYGGELFF
j_gene: TRBJ2-2
v_gene: TRBV9
abundance: NA

CDR3aa: CASRASETGWLFF
j_gene: TRBJ1-4
v_gene: TRBV2
abundance: NA

CDR3aa: CASSLALAGSKDEQFF
j_gene: TRBJ2-1
v_gene: TRBV5-1
abundance: NA

CDR3aa: CASSLGHEPTQYF
j_gene: TRBJ2-5
v_gene: TRBV5-1
abundance: medium-sized

CDR3aa: CASSLAGRAKNIQYF
j_gene: TRBJ2-4
v_gene: TRBV6-6
abundance: NA

CDR3aa: CASTSGQGFEPQHF
j_gene: TRBJ1-5
v_gene: TRBV6-5
abundance: NA

CDR3aa: CSATRGDYGYTF
j_gene: TRBJ1-2
v_gene: TRBV20-1
abundance: NA

CDR3aa: CASSEHQGQGTYEQYF
j_gene: TRBJ2-7
v_gene: TRBV12-3/TRBV12-4
abundance: NA

CDR3aa: CASSSDGMGKLFF
j_gene: TRBJ1-4
v_gene: TRBV6-5
abundance: NA

CDR3aa: CASSQAGSNEYYEQFF
j_gene: TRBJ2-1
v_gene: TRBV14
abundance: NA

CDR3aa: CASSLDPGSQYF
j_gene: TRBJ2-3
v_gene: TRBV5-1
abundance: NA

CDR3aa: CASSLVGDGVTGELFF
j_gene: TRBJ2-2
v_gene: TRBV5-1
abundance: NA